This T cell receptor (beta chain) is from a study of shared clonotypes between healthy human individuals. Germline loops: CDR1 SGHAT, CDR2 FQNNGV. The CDR3 consists of 15 residues. A remark on this clone: Its ends do not fully match the called genes, so a read error is possible.

The assay was run at deep level. Measured with immunoSEQ multiplex PCR; TCRdb has only the in-frame clones, and not every one. Here the sample spans about 2.3 million clones, just over 90% being singletons. This receptor was identified in a man aged 18-30 years in good health. Some clones in this sample may be carry-over from other donors' samples. The sample consisted of naive CD4+ T cells from PBMCs. Subset denoted: CD45RA+ positively selected. The chain carries TRBV11-2 and TRBJ2-5; 11 bases match TRBD2. The CDR3 spells CASSLAGGPEETQYF. The CDR3 DNA reads as TGTGCCAGCAGTTTAGCGGGAGGGCCCGAGGAGACCCAGTACTTC.